This entry describes one T cell receptor beta chain. The entry originates in a study of blood T cell repertoires in COVID-19. Some clones are missing from TCRdb's copy, which holds only in-frame ones; the method was immunoSEQ multiplex PCR. The repertoire has 200,000 to 250,000 clones, 80% to 90% of them found once; the top ten carry approximately 4.2%. Germline V gene lookup returns CDR1 SNHLY and CDR2 FYNNEI. This CDR3 has 16 amino acids. Trimming shortened V by 1 base and J by 6 bases, and 16 bases separated the two germline ends. The V and J genes are TRBV2 and TRBJ2-4; possible D gene TRBD1, 5 bases. The sample taken for sequencing was PBMCs or T cells enriched from blood (not recorded which). This TCR was sampled from a woman aged 25 to 39 who had recovered from COVID-19. The CDR3 coding sequence is TGTGCCAGCAGTGAAGGAACCCAGGGTGGGGCAAACATTCAGTACTTC. Residues: CASSEGTQGGANIQYF.